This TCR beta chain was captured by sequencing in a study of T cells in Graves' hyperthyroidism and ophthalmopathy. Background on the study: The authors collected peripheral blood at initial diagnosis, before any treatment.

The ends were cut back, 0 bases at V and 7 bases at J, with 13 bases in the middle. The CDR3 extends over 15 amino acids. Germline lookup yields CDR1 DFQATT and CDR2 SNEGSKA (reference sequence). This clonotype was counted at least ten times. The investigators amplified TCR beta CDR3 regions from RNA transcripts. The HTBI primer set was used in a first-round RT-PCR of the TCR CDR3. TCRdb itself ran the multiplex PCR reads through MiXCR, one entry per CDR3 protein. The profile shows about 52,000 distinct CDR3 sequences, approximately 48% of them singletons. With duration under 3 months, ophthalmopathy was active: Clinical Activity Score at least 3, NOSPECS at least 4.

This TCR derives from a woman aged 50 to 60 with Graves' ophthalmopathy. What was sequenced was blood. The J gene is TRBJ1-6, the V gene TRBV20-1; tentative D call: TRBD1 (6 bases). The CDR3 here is CSARDAGRGNSPLHF. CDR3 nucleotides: TGCAGTGCTAGAGATGCGGGAAGGGGGAATTCACCCCTCCACTTT.